This T cell receptor beta chain was retrieved from a study of beta chain features in type 1 diabetes. Overall study results and limits: There were fewer insertions and more deletions at the VDJ junctions of type 1 diabetes patients. Within the patient group, naive, central memory and Treg TCRB repertoires appeared more similar to each other than within healthy donors.

The CDR3 contains 12 residues. Germline V gives CDR1 SGHRS, CDR2 YFSETQ. V was pared by 5 bases and J by 9 bases, with 15 bases between. The isolated RNA, all of it, was reverse transcribed, so expressed TCRB transcripts were what got sequenced. Per sample, stem cell-like memory T cell libraries averaged about 1 million reads. Some clones are missing from TCRdb's copy, which holds only in-frame ones; the method was immunoSEQ multiplex PCR. Among approximately 84,000 clones listed, roughly 31% were seen once. Sorting that relied on CD45RO/CCR7/CD25/CD127/CD95/CD27 yielded CD4+ naive, central memory, regulatory and stem cell-like memory cells. With respect to this clone: What it recognizes is unknown.

The receptor was derived from a woman between 18 and 29 years old in good health. V and J are TRBV5-1 and TRBJ2-7; D possibly corresponds to TRBD2 (6 bases). Specimen: stem cell memory CD4+ T cells from blood. CDR3 amino acids: CASRTDYGGQYF. The CDR3 bases are TGCGCCAGCAGGACAGACTACGGGGGGCAGTACTTC.